This T cell receptor (beta chain) was documented in a study of blood T cell repertoires in COVID-19. Study background: Italy, Spain and the United States were the sources of the convalescent and acute COVID-19 samples. Sources were T cells, B-cell-depleted T cells, or PBMCs; the material itself was cDNA or gDNA.

The J segment lost 3 bases and the V segment lost 2 bases, leaving 5 bases of the junction unmatched. The CDR3 runs to 16 residues. Germline V gene lookup returns CDR1 SGHNT and CDR2 YYREEE (reference sequence). TCRdb's table, derived via immunoSEQ multiplex PCR, lists solely in-frame clones and lacks some. The repertoire holds roughly 110,000 clones, roughly 85% seen once, with 10% to 15% in the top ten. This rearrangement joins TRBV5-4 to TRBJ2-2; the match to TRBD2 covers 9 bases. The clonotype originates from a human donor in a cohort sampled during active COVID-19. The sequenced sample was peripheral blood. CDR3 coding DNA: TGTGCCAGCAGCTTTAGCGGGGGAGGGCACACCGGGGAGCTGTTTTTT. This sequence encodes CASSFSGGGHTGELFF.